This entry describes one T cell receptor (beta chain). Its antigen is not known. This sample was taken from a study of cytomegalovirus exposure and HLA in healthy donors. PCR amplification relied on 60 Vbeta primers (plus 13 Jbeta primers). Generated by immunoSEQ multiplex PCR, the TCRdb table keeps only in-frame clones and is missing some. The data contain some 160,000 clones, approximately 79% of them singletons. The study's findings and limits: A later analysis found common viral pathogens apparently linked to several of the most significant clusters.

There are 13 residues in the CDR3. The germline CDR1 and CDR2 sequences are SGHNT and YYREEE (reference sequence). V lost 2 bases and J lost 7, with 13 bases in between. This chain joins TRBV5-4 and TRBJ2-7, with D tentatively TRBD2 (6 bases). The receptor comes from a woman aged 40 to 49 in good health and CMV-seronegative. Material for sequencing was PBMCs. This CDR3 is CASSFGGVGEQYF. The CDR3, as DNA: TGTGCCAGCAGCTTCGGAGGGGTCGGGGAGCAGTACTTC.